The 17 T cell receptor beta chains given below trace back to one sample, sequenced in a study of blood T cell repertoires in COVID-19. TCRdb keeps only in-frame clones here, not all; method: immunoSEQ multiplex PCR. The data hold fewer than 200,000 clones, with about 87% observed a single time. The sample taken for sequencing was peripheral blood. The receptors were sampled from a woman between 50 and 59 years old with acute or convalescent COVID-19.

The gene calls are TRBV14 and TRBJ1-5; no clear D gene. There are 19 residues in the CDR3. Trimming left V 1 base short and J 5 bases short, with 24 bases between. Germline V gene sequence: CDR1 SGHDN, CDR2 FVKESK. The CDR3 DNA reads TGTGCCAGCAGCCAAGTGTTATGCGGGGAGGATTTCATACATCAGCCCCAGCATTTT. It codes for CASSQVLCGEDFIHQPQHF.

This clone was seen only a few times. DNA for the CDR3: TGTGCCAGCAGCATGACAGGGCTCGCGACCGGGGAGCTGTTTTTT. This gives the protein CASSMTGLATGELFF. The chain joins TRBV7-7 to TRBJ2-2; 7 bases fit TRBD1. Germline V gene data show CDR1 as SSHAT and CDR2 as FNYEAQ (reference sequence). The CDR3 runs 15 residues. The V segment lost 5 bases and the J segment 5 bases; nucleotides outside the gene matches: 8.

The rearrangement joins TRBV12-3 or TRBV12-4 to TRBJ1-4, with D maybe TRBD1 (5 bases). V lost 3 bases and J 8 bases, leaving 10 bases between the germline ends. The CDR3 loop spans 13 amino acids. The CDR3 DNA reads TGTGCCAGCAGTTTGATGGGGGGAGAAAAACTGTTTTTT. Translating it yields CASSLMGGEKLFF.

This chain joins TRBV27 and TRBJ1-2; TRBD1 might be the D (6 bases). Germline V lookup: CDR1 MNHEY, CDR2 SMNVEV (reference sequence). Trimming removed 6 bases from V and 4 bases from J, with 12 bases in between. The CDR3 is made up of 13 amino acids. In DNA form, the CDR3 reads TGTGCCAGCAGCTTCAGGGGAACCTATGGCTACACCTTC. Translating it yields CASSFRGTYGYTF.

The V call is TRBV10-3, the J call TRBJ2-7, with 7 bases lining up with TRBD2. Germline V gives CDR1 ENHRY, CDR2 SYGVKD. This CDR3 spans 15 amino acids. J lost 0 bases, V lost 6 bases, and 8 bases had no gene match. The CDR3 loop reads CAISLWSGVSYEQYF. The CDR3 bases are TGTGCCATCAGCCTATGGAGCGGGGTCTCCTACGAGCAGTACTTC.

The chain uses TRBV5-8 and TRBJ1-1, with D unresolved. This CDR3 is built from 12 residues. V was clipped by 0 bases and J by 13 bases, with 13 bases between them. In germline, CDR1 is SGHTS, CDR2 YDEGEE. The CDR3 nucleotides read TGTGCCAGCAGCTTGGCCAGCAGGTACGGTTTCTTT. Translating it yields CASSLASRYGFF.

The chain recombines TRBV6-5 with TRBJ2-3; TRBD1 agrees at 7 bases. Germline CDR1 reads MNHEY; CDR2 reads SVGAGI. V lost 5 bases, J lost 7 bases, and 9 bases stayed unmatched. CDR3 size: 14 residues. The CDR3: CASSHGTDPYTQYF. In DNA, the CDR3 is TGTGCCAGCAGTCATGGGACAGACCCATATACGCAGTATTTT.

As regards this clone: The DNA is omitted, as the CDR3 cannot be located on it reliably, and the CDR3 follows TCRdb's listing. This chain connects TRBV12-3 or TRBV12-4 to TRBJ1-3. The CDR3 has 13 amino acids, counting both end residues. CDR3 sequence: CASSFGGGNTTYF.

This rearrangement joins TRBV13 to TRBJ2-1; 8 nucleotides agree with TRBD2. The CDR3 contains 17 residues. Unmatched junction bases numbered 15, after V lost 3 bases and J lost 8 bases. CDR1 PRHDT and CDR2 FYEKMQ come from the germline V gene (reference sequence). The DNA for the CDR3 is TGTGCCAGCAGCTTCCGCGGGTGGAGCGGGAGTTTCGATGAGCAGTTCTTC. Protein sequence: CASSFRGWSGSFDEQFF.

The J gene is TRBJ1-1, the V gene TRBV12-5, with D hard to call. Trimming cost V 5 bases and J 4 bases, with 20 bases left between them. CDR1 is LGHNT, CDR2 FRNRAP, per germline. The CDR3 contains 16 residues. The CDR3 reads CASGGSWRARSTEAFF. The DNA of the CDR3 is TGTGCTAGTGGTGGATCGTGGAGGGCCCGCAGCACTGAAGCTTTCTTT. Full variable domain (rest looked up from reference TRBV12-5 and TRBJ1-1): DARVTQTPRHKVTEMGQEVTMRCQPILGHNTVFWYRQTMMQGLELLAYFRNRAPLDDSGMPKDRFSAEMPDATLATLKIQPSEPRDSAVYFCASGGSWRARSTEAFFGQGTRLTVV.

V usage is TRBV19 and J usage is TRBJ1-1, with 7 bases aligning to TRBD1. Germline V CDR1 and CDR2: LNHDA, SQIVND (reference sequence). This CDR3 contains 13 residues. V was pared by 6 bases and J by 13 bases, with 14 bases of the junction left unmatched. For the CDR3, the DNA is TGTGCCAGTAGCACTTACCTCCCGGGACAGTTTTTCTTT. It yields the protein CASSTYLPGQFFF.

The V and J genes are TRBV7-2 and TRBJ2-1; D is unresolved. V was clipped by 5 bases and J by 9 bases, with 14 bases between them. The CDR3 totals 13 residues. Germline values: CDR1 SGHTA, CDR2 FQGNSA. The CDR3 nucleotides read TGTGCCAGCAGCCTCCTGACTCCCCTTGAGCAGTTCTTC. It translates to CASSLLTPLEQFF.

The gene calls are TRBV6-6 and TRBJ2-3; TRBD2 matches 7 bases. V was pared by 2 bases and J by 1 base, with 3 bases of the junction left unmatched. The germline V gene has CDR1 MNHNY and CDR2 SVGAGI (reference sequence). The CDR3 has 15 amino acids. In DNA, the CDR3 is TGTGCCAGCAGTTACGTTGCGGGGGGCACAGATACGCAGTATTTT. Protein: CASSYVAGGTDTQYF.

V usage is TRBV30 and J usage is TRBJ1-4; 9 bases line up with TRBD1. Per germline, CDR1 GTSNPN and CDR2 SVGIG (reference sequence). The CDR3 totals 15 residues. V shed 0 bases and J 4 bases; nucleotides not matched to a gene: 3. The CDR3 sequence is CAWSVPGQGNEKLFF. The CDR3 bases are TGTGCCTGGAGTGTACCGGGACAGGGTAATGAAAAACTGTTTTTT.

The chain couples TRBV10-2 to TRBJ1-4; D is unresolved. Trimming left V 6 bases short and J 5 bases short, with 7 bases between. This CDR3 region has 12 residues. Germline assignment: CDR1 WSHSY and CDR2 SAAADI. The chain's CDR3 is CASSAGNEKLFF. CDR3 coding DNA: TGCGCCAGCAGCGCGGGGAATGAAAAACTGTTTTTT.

The V gene is TRBV29-1, the J gene TRBJ1-2, with D possibly matching TRBD1 (6 bases). Germline lookup yields CDR1 SQVTM and CDR2 ANQGSEA. CDR3 length: 15 residues. V was shortened by 6 bases and J by 7 bases, with 24 bases between the two germline ends. As DNA, the CDR3 is TGCAGCGTCGTCCCCTGGGACAAGGTGTCTGGTGGCTACACCTTC. Translated, it gives CSVVPWDKVSGGYTF.

Notes on this clone: A junction end diverges from the germline sequence, so it may reflect a read error. This chain links TRBV18 with TRBJ2-7, with 7 bases matching TRBD2. Germline lookup yields CDR1 KGHSH and CDR2 LQKENI. This CDR3 comprises 13 residues. The CDR3 DNA sequence: TGTGCCAGCTCACCAGAAGGGGAGGGCCCTAGAGGCTTC. Translated: CASSPEGEGPRGF.